The rows below give T cell receptor beta chains drawn from one sample of a study of T-cell reconstitution after alpha-beta-depleted transplantation in children. TCRdb fed the PCR reads into MiXCR, producing one record per CDR3 protein. The table includes fewer than 120,000 distinct CDR3 sequences, approximately 10% detected once. The sequences come from PBMCs from the stem cell graft donor, collected from the stem cell graft. These receptors originate from a human donor who donated a stem cell graft to a child with acute lymphoblastic leukemia. CDR3s include the opening cysteine and the closing phenylalanine or tryptophan. The D gene is left open where the match is weak.

>TRBJ2-7|.|13|TRBV29-1
CSVLRGESYEQYF
>TRBJ1-1|.|14|TRBV6-5
CASSYSDSPAEAFF
>TRBJ2-3|.|16|TRBV10-3
CAISDGGGGPTDTQYF
>TRBJ2-7|TRBD2|15|TRBV6-5
CASSPSWEGRHEQYF
>TRBJ2-7|.|14|TRBV27
CASSSGPTSYEQYF
>TRBJ2-5|TRBD1|14|TRBV7-2
CASSSSGQGETQYF
>TRBJ1-5|.|18|TRBV6-2/TRBV6-3
CASSYRGRGKGSNQPQHF
>TRBJ1-2|.|15|TRBV3-1
CASSLHGSLNYGYTF
>TRBJ1-2|.|13|TRBV7-2
CASSLQALYGYTF
>TRBJ2-7|.|20|TRBV13
CASSLAGTGSDSSHSYEQYF
>TRBJ2-6|.|17|TRBV28
CASSLYTQISGANVLTF
>TRBJ2-3|TRBD2|17|TRBV4-1
CASSQGPAGGSTDTQYF
>TRBJ2-5|.|14|TRBV27
CASRLGTYEETQYF
>TRBJ1-4|TRBD1|14|TRBV9
CASSARDRDEKLFF
>TRBJ1-2|.|15|TRBV20-1
CSARDKEGNNYGYTF
>TRBJ2-3|TRBD2|16|TRBV20-1
CSASGLADVKGDTQYF
>TRBJ1-2|.|16|TRBV5-8
CASSLASGMSNYGYTF
>TRBJ2-2|TRBD2|16|TRBV5-1
CASSLLGAGNTGELFF
>TRBJ2-7|.|12|TRBV3-1
CASSQDYDEQYF
>TRBJ2-3|TRBD2|17|TRBV20-1
CCADGTSGRSGTDTQYF